These 27 T cell receptor beta chains share one sample of origin, sequenced in a study of post-analysis software for immune sequencing data. Study-wide results and limits: Patients used about five TRBV segments, including TRBV5-6, TRBV5-1 and TRBV20-1, more often than controls.

No cognate antigen is known for these TCRs. Presence of unique molecular identifiers characterized the TCR beta cDNA libraries. TCRdb independently ran MiXCR on the PCR reads; one entry per CDR3 protein. Among roughly 700,000 distinct CDR3 sequences listed, just under 30% were seen once. Sequencing was performed on blood. These receptors all come from a girl aged 5 to 17 with multiple sclerosis.

Only a few counts were recorded for this clonotype. V usage is TRBV9 and J usage is TRBJ1-1; 7 bases map to TRBD1. With V trimmed by 2 bases and J by 4 bases, 11 bases remained unmatched. The CDR3 covers 16 residues. Per the germline V gene, CDR1 is SGDLS and CDR2 is YYNGEE. CDR3 coding DNA: TGTGCCAGCAGCGTCGACCACAGGGGTGGGGGCACTGAAGCTTTCTTT. Translation gives CASSVDHRGGGTEAFF.

The chain uses TRBV13 and TRBJ2-2; D may be TRBD1 (6 bases). CDR1 PRHDT and CDR2 FYEKMQ come from the germline V gene (reference sequence). The CDR3 sequence is 13 residues long. V shed 2 bases and J shed 6 bases, with 7 bases lying between them. Written as DNA, the CDR3 is TGTGCCAGCAGCTTAAACAGGGCCGGGGAGCTGTTTTTT. It yields the protein CASSLNRAGELFF. Using reference TRBV13 and TRBJ2-2 for the parts outside the CDR3, the full variable domain is AAGVIQSPRHLIKEKRETATLKCYPIPRHDTVYWYQQGPGQDPQFLISFYEKMQSDKGSIPDRFSAQQFSDYHSELNMSSLELGDSALYFCASSLNRAGELFFGEGSRLTVL.

This clonotype was detected many times. The chain is built from TRBV9 and TRBJ2-7; 13 bases map to TRBD2. With V trimmed by 3 bases and J by 4 bases, 4 bases remained unmatched. CDR1 and CDR2 from the germline V gene are SGDLS and YYNGEE. The CDR3 runs to 15 residues. The CDR3 region is CASSEGLAGSYEQYF. DNA of the CDR3: TGTGCCAGCAGCGAGGGACTAGCGGGGTCATACGAGCAGTACTTC.

The chain recombines TRBV20-1 with TRBJ2-5; D gene ambiguous. Per germline, CDR1 DFQATT and CDR2 SNEGSKA (reference sequence). V was pared by 0 bases and J by 5 bases, with 10 bases between. The CDR3 has 13 residues. CDR3 in DNA: TGCAGTGCTAGAGATCCTATGGTGGAGACCCAGTACTTC. The encoded protein is CSARDPMVETQYF.

The genes are TRBV5-1 and TRBJ2-3; 11 positions match TRBD2. The CDR3 sequence is 16 residues long. Germline V gene data show CDR1 as SGHRS and CDR2 as YFSETQ. Unmatched junction bases numbered 2, after V lost 0 bases and J lost 2 bases. The CDR3 sequence: CASSLDSGGATDTQYF. The CDR3 nucleotides read TGCGCCAGCAGCTTGGATAGCGGGGGGGCCACAGATACGCAGTATTTT.

In this sample, this clonotype turned up a few times. The chain uses TRBV20-1 and TRBJ2-7; 12 bases are a match to TRBD1. The CDR3 runs to 14 residues. The germline V gene encodes CDR1 DFQATT and CDR2 SNEGSKA (reference sequence). Trimming cost V 5 bases and J 0 bases; bases outside gene matches: 2. The CDR3: CSAGGQGASYEQYF. The CDR3 region has the DNA TGCAGTGCTGGGGGACAGGGGGCCTCCTACGAGCAGTACTTC.

The chain employs TRBV7-2 and TRBJ1-2; no definite D call. Germline V CDR1 and CDR2: SGHTA, FQGNSA. The CDR3 runs 14 residues. V lost 1 base and J lost 2, with 8 bases in between. CDR3 sequence reads: CASSLDTRNYGYTF. CDR3 sequence (DNA): TGTGCCAGCAGCTTAGACACCAGGAACTATGGCTACACCTTC.

This chain links TRBV7-2 with TRBJ2-7; D call uncertain. The germline V gene encodes CDR1 SGHTA and CDR2 FQGNSA. This CDR3 comprises 14 residues. V gave up 7 bases and J gave up 4 bases, with 17 bases separating them. CDR3 sequence: CASNNNGFKYEQYF. The CDR3 DNA follows: TGTGCCAGCAACAACAACGGCTTTAAGTACGAGCAGTACTTC.

V gene TRBV12-3 or TRBV12-4 combines with J gene TRBJ1-5; no definite D call. CDR3 length: 16 residues. V lost 6 bases and J lost 0, with 15 bases in between. Here the CDR3 reads CASSPVLSYSNQPQHF. CDR3 DNA sequence: TGTGCCAGCAGCCCCGTTTTGTCCTATAGCAATCAGCCCCAGCATTTT.

V gene TRBV10-2 combines with J gene TRBJ2-1, with 9 bases aligning to TRBD2. The CDR3 totals 15 residues. The V and J ends lost 6 bases and 3 bases, in that order; junction bases with no gene match: 6. Germline assignment: CDR1 WSHSY and CDR2 SAAADI. CDR3 loop: CASRRGGAGYNEQFF. As DNA, the CDR3 is TGCGCCAGCAGGCGCGGGGGGGCGGGCTACAATGAGCAGTTCTTC.

In this sample, this clonotype turned up a few times. V gene TRBV15 combines with J gene TRBJ1-5, with D possibly being TRBD1 (6 bases). Trimming took 0 bases from V and 3 from J, leaving 12 bases between them. Germline values: CDR1 LNHNV, CDR2 YYDKDF (reference sequence). This CDR3 is 16 amino acids long. The CDR3 sequence is CATSRDGRGVNQPQHF. The DNA for the CDR3 is TGTGCCACCAGCAGAGATGGAAGGGGGGTCAATCAGCCCCAGCATTTT.

Comment on this clonotype: The CDR3 carries no conserved terminal phenylalanine or tryptophan, so it likely arises from a read error. The gene calls are TRBV2 and TRBJ2-1, with D possibly TRBD2 on 6 matching bases. Trimming cost V 4 bases and J 6 bases, with 19 bases left between them. The germline V gene has CDR1 SNHLY and CDR2 FYNNEI. This CDR3 spans 16 amino acids. CDR3 residues: CASSAEGKPTFNEQFV. The CDR3 DNA follows: TGTGCCAGCAGTGCGGAGGGAAAGCCCACCTTCAATGAGCAGTTCGTC.

This chain connects TRBV7-2 to TRBJ1-4, with D maybe TRBD1 (5 bases). V was clipped by 4 bases and J by 8 bases, with 17 bases between them. Per the germline V gene, CDR1 is SGHTA and CDR2 is FQGNSA. The CDR3 is 15 residues long. CDR3 DNA: TGTGCCAGCAGCTCAAGAGCAGGGTTAGAGGAAAAACTGTTTTTT. Translated: CASSSRAGLEEKLFF.

This clonotype was detected only a few times. J is TRBJ2-4 and V is TRBV5-1; D gene uncertain. CDR1 SGHRS and CDR2 YFSETQ come from the germline V gene. The V gene lost 0 bases and the J gene lost 3 bases, with 13 bases spanning the gap. This CDR3 is 16 amino acids long. The CDR3 loop is CASSLALNLDKNIQYF. The CDR3 DNA follows: TGCGCCAGCAGCTTGGCCCTTAATCTCGACAAAAACATTCAGTACTTC. Supplemented by reference TRBV5-1 and TRBJ2-4, the full variable domain reads KAGVTQTPRYLIKTRGQQVTLSCSPISGHRSVSWYQQTPGQGLQFLFEYFSETQRNKGNFPGRFSGRQFSNSRSEMNVSTLELGDSALYLCASSLALNLDKNIQYFGAGTRLSVL.

This clonotype appeared a few times. The chain uses TRBV5-1 and TRBJ2-2; D might be TRBD1 or TRBD2, each matching 5 bases. Trimming removed 4 bases from V and 1 base from J, with 5 bases in between. CDR3 length equals 13 residues. Germline V lookup: CDR1 SGHRS, CDR2 YFSETQ. The CDR3 sequence is CASSGGNTGELFF. Written as DNA, the CDR3 is TGCGCCAGCAGCGGGGGGAACACCGGGGAGCTGTTTTTT.

This clonotype was detected ten times or more. The V call is TRBV9, the J call TRBJ2-1; possibly TRBD2 for D (5 bases). Germline-derived CDR1 and CDR2 are SGDLS and YYNGEE. The CDR3 covers 16 residues. Between the trimmed V and J ends, which lost 3 bases and 3 bases, there was a span of 16 bases. CDR3 sequence reads: CASSDLRSGSYNEQFF. The CDR3 region has the DNA TGTGCCAGCAGCGACCTCAGGAGCGGCAGCTACAATGAGCAGTTCTTC.

The genes are TRBV6-1 and TRBJ1-1; the D is unclear. This CDR3 contains 13 residues. The germline V gene encodes CDR1 MNHNS and CDR2 SASEGT. Trimming left V 6 bases short and J 7 bases short, with 15 bases between. The CDR3 reads CASRPRGRDEAFF. For the CDR3, the DNA is TGTGCCAGCAGGCCCCGAGGACGGGATGAAGCTTTCTTT.

This sequence joins TRBV5-5 and TRBJ1-5, with 11 bases fitting TRBD1. V shed 3 bases and J 7 bases; nucleotides not matched to a gene: 3. This CDR3 contains 14 residues. Germline V gives CDR1 SGHKS, CDR2 YYEKEE (reference sequence). The CDR3 is CASSWDRGGQPQHF. DNA of the CDR3: TGTGCCAGCAGCTGGGACAGGGGGGGACAGCCCCAGCATTTT.

The chain combines TRBV9 with TRBJ2-1; 10 bases match TRBD2. This CDR3 spans 18 amino acids. Germline-derived CDR1 and CDR2 are SGDLS and YYNGEE. Trimming cost V 0 bases and J 4 bases; bases outside gene matches: 10. CDR3 bases: TGTGCCAGCAGCGTAGGGGCCTCTAGCGGGAGTTCTTACAATGAGCAGTTCTTC. This gives the protein CASSVGASSGSSYNEQFF. Filled out from reference TRBV9 and TRBJ2-1, the complete variable domain reads DSGVTQTPKHLITATGQRVTLRCSPRSGDLSVYWYQQSLDQGLQFLIQYYNGEERAKGNILERFSAQQFPDLHSELNLSSLELGDSALYFCASSVGASSGSSYNEQFFGPGTRLTVL.

This clonotype was recorded a few times. This chain links TRBV4-3 with TRBJ2-2; D gene unclear. This CDR3 contains 12 residues. The germline gives CDR1 LGHNA, CDR2 YSLEER. With 0 bases removed from V and 8 bases from J, the gap between germline ends came to 4 bases. For the CDR3, the DNA is TGCGCCAGCAGCCAAGATTTGGGGGAGCTGTTTTTT. Its translation: CASSQDLGELFF.

This clonotype was counted only a few times. This chain links TRBV12-3 or TRBV12-4 with TRBJ1-4; unclear D gene. Trimming shortened V by 5 bases and J by 12 bases, and 13 bases separated the two germline ends. This CDR3 comprises 12 residues. CDR3 nucleotide sequence: TGTGCCAGCAGTCCGAACATCGGGGAACTGTTTTTT. This sequence encodes CASSPNIGELFF.

This clonotype was picked up a small number of times. The chain combines TRBV28 with TRBJ2-7; TRBD1 might be the D (6 bases). The CDR3 extends over 13 amino acids. Per the germline V gene, CDR1 is MDHEN and CDR2 is SYDVKM. With 10 bases removed from V and 3 bases from J, the gap between germline ends came to 16 bases. CDR3 nucleotide sequence: TGTGCCACCTATCGGACAGAGAGCTACGAGCAGTACTTC. It translates to CATYRTESYEQYF.

This clonotype was counted only a few times. The V and J genes are TRBV28 and TRBJ2-5; no definite D call. Matching the DNA end better, TRBJ2-7 makes the J call doubtful. CDR1 is MDHEN and CDR2 is SYDVKM in the germline V gene. The CDR3 has 12 residues. The CDR3 loop is CASMDANYEQYF. The DNA of the CDR3 is TGTGCCAGTATGGACGCAAACTACGAGCAGTACTTC.

This clonotype has more than one count but fewer than ten. The chain has TRBV5-1 and TRBJ2-7; no reliable D call. V lost 1 base, J lost 0 bases, and 8 bases lay in between. The germline gives CDR1 SGHRS, CDR2 YFSETQ. The CDR3 is 14 residues long. The CDR3 is CASSLYADSYEQYF. The CDR3, as DNA: TGCGCCAGCAGCTTGTATGCGGACTCCTACGAGCAGTACTTC.

The rearrangement links TRBV11-2 to TRBJ2-1; D uncertain. Trimming left V 3 bases short and J 8 bases short, with 17 bases between. CDR3 length: 15 amino acids. Germline V gene lookup returns CDR1 SGHAT and CDR2 FQNNGV. For the CDR3, the DNA is TGTGCCAGCAGCTTCGGCTCCTTTGTAGGAGATGAGCAGTTCTTC. It specifies CASSFGSFVGDEQFF.

The chain uses TRBV6-5 and TRBJ1-2; D gene ambiguous. V was clipped by 0 bases and J by 0 bases, with 8 bases between them. The CDR3 is made up of 15 amino acids. From germline, CDR1 is MNHEY and CDR2 SVGAGI. In nucleotides, the CDR3 is TGTGCCAGCAGTTACTCGGCCAGAGCTAACTATGGCTACACCTTC. This sequence encodes CASSYSARANYGYTF.

The V and J genes are TRBV15 and TRBJ2-3, with TRBD1 identical over 10 bases. J lost 6 bases, V lost 3 bases, and 6 bases had no gene match. This CDR3 region has 15 residues. Germline V gene lookup returns CDR1 LNHNV and CDR2 YYDKDF (reference sequence). The CDR3 region has the DNA TGTGCCACCAGCAGGACCGACAGGGGGCCTGATACGCAGTATTTT. Protein sequence: CATSRTDRGPDTQYF.